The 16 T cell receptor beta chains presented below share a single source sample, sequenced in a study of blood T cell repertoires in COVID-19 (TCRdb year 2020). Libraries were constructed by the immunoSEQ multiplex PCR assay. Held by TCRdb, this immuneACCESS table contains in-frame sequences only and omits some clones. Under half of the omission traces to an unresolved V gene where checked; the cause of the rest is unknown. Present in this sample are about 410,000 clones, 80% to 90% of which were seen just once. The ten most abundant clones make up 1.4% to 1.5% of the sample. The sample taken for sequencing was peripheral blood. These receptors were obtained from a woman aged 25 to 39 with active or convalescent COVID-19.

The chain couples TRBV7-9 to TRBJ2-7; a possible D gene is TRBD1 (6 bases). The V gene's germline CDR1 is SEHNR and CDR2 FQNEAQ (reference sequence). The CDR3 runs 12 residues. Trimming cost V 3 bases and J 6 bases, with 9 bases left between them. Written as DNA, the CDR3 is TGTGCCAGCAGCTTTACAGGGCGCGAGCAGTACTTC. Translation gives CASSFTGREQYF.

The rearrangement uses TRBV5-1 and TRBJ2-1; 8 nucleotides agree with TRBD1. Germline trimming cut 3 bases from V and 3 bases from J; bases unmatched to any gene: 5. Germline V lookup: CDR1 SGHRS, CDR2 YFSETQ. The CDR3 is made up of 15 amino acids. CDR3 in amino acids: CASSSSGTGYNEQFF. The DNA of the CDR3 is TGCGCCAGCAGCTCCTCCGGGACAGGCTACAATGAGCAGTTCTTC.

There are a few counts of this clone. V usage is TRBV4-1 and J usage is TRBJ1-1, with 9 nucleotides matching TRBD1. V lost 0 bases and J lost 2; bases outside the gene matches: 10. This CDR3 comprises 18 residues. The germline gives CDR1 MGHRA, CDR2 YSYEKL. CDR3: CASSQDPGQGTLNTEAFF. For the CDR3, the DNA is TGCGCCAGCAGCCAAGATCCCGGACAGGGGACACTTAACACTGAAGCTTTCTTT.

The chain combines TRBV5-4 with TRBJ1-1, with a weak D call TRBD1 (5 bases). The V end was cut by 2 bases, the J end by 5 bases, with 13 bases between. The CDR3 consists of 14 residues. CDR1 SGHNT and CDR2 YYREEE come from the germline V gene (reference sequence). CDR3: CASSFPQGRTEAFF. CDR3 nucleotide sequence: TGTGCCAGCAGCTTCCCCCAGGGAAGGACTGAAGCTTTCTTT.

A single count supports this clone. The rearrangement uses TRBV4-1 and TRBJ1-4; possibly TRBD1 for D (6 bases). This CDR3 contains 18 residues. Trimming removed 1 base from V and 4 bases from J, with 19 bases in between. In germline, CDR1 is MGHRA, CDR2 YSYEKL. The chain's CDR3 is CASSQAVTWRQVNEKLFF. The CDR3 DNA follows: TGCGCCAGCAGCCAAGCTGTTACTTGGAGACAGGTTAATGAAAAACTGTTTTTT.

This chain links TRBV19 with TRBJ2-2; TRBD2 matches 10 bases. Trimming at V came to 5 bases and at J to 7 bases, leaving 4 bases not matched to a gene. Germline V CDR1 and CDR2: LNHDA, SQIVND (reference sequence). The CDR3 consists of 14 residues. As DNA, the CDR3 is TGTGCCAGTAGTCTTAGCGGGAGGATCGGGGAGCTGTTTTTT. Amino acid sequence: CASSLSGRIGELFF.

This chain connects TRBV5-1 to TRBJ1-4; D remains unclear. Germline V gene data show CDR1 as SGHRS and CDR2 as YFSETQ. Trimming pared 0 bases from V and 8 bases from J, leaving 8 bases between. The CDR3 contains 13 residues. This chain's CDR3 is CASSLAPREKLFF. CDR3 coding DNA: TGCGCCAGCAGCTTGGCCCCCCGGGAAAAACTGTTTTTT.

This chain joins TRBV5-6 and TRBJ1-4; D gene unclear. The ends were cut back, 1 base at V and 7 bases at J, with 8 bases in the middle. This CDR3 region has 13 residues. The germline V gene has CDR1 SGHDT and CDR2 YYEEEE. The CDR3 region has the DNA TGTGCCAGCAGCTTGAGGGAGGGTGAAAAACTGTTTTTT. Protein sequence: CASSLREGEKLFF.

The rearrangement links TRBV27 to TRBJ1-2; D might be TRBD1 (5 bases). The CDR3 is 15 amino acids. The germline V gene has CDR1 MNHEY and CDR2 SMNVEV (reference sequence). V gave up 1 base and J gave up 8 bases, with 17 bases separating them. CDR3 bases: TGTGCCAGCAGTTTATTTGGCGGGGGGAGTAGGGGCTACACCTTC. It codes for CASSLFGGGSRGYTF.

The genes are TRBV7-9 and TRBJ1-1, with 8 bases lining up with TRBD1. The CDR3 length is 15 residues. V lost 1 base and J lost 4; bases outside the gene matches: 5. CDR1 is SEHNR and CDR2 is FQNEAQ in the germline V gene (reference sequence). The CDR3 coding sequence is TGTGCCAGCAGCTTAGGGGCAGGGGGCCTCACTGAAGCTTTCTTT. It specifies CASSLGAGGLTEAFF.

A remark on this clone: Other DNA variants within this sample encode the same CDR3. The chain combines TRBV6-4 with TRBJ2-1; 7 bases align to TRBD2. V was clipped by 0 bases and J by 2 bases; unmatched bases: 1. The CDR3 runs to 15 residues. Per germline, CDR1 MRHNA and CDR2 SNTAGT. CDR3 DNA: TGTGCCAGCAGTGACTCGGGGGGGGCCTACAATGAGCAGTTCTTC. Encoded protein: CASSDSGGAYNEQFF.

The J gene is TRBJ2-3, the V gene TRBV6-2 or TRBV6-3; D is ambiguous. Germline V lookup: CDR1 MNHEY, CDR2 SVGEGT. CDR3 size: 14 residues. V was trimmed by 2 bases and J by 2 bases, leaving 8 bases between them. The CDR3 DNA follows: TGTGCCAGCAGTTACACTATCTCCACAGATACGCAGTATTTT. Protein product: CASSYTISTDTQYF.

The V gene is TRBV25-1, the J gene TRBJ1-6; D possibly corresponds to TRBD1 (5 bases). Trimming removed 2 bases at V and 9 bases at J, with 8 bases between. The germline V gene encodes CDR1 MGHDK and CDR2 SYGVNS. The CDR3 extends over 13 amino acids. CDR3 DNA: TGTGCCAGCAGTGAACAGGGTGTTTCACCCCTCCACTTT. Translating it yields CASSEQGVSPLHF.

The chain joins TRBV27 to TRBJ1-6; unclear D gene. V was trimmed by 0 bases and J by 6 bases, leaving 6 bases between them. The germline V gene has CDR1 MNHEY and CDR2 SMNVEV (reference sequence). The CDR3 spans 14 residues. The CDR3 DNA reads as TGTGCCAGCAGTTTATCAGAGCGTAATTCACCCCTCCACTTT. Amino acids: CASSLSERNSPLHF.

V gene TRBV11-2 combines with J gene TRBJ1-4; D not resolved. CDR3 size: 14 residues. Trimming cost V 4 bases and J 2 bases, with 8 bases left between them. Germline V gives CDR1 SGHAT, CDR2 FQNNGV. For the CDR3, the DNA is TGTGCCAGCAGCTCGCAGGTCACTAATGAAAAACTGTTTTTT. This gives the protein CASSSQVTNEKLFF. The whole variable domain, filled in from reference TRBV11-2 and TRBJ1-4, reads EAGVAQSPRYKIIEKRQSVAFWCNPISGHATLYWYQQILGQGPKLLIQFQNNGVVDDSQLPKDRFSAERLKGVDSTLKIQPAKLEDSAVYLCASSSQVTNEKLFFGSGTQLSVL.

The CDR3: CASSASGAGGHQGTQYF. In nucleotides, the CDR3 is TGTGCCAGCAGCGCCTCGGGTGCGGGGGGCCATCAGGGTACGCAGTATTTT. V gene TRBV5-4 combines with J gene TRBJ2-3; 8 bases fit TRBD2. Trimming removed 4 bases from V and 8 bases from J; junction bases left unmatched: 18. This CDR3 contains 17 residues. Germline V CDR1 and CDR2: SGHNT, YYREEE (reference sequence).